Listed below are T cell receptor beta chains from one sample, sequenced in a study of T cells in Graves' hyperthyroidism and ophthalmopathy. TCRdb passed the multiplex PCR reads through MiXCR, listing each CDR3 protein once. The top ten hold 8.4% of the sample, which has roughly 750,000 distinct CDR3 sequences, about a sixth seen once. Sequenced sample: blood. The receptors derive from a man aged 18 to 30 with Graves' hyperthyroidism. The CDR3 runs from the conserved cysteine through the conserved F or W. Fields, in order: J gene, D gene, V gene, clone size, CDR3 DNA, CDR3 protein. D genes are given only for firm matches. Part of the rows lack a size; the others show once, few, many or a class for expanded clones.

>TRBJ2-7|-|TRBV2|few
TGTGCTTGTAGAGGACTCCCCCCCGAGCAGTACTTC
CACRGLPPEQYF
>TRBJ2-1|TRBD2|TRBV28|many
TGTGCCAGCAGTACCCGGTTTAGCGGGAGGTCGGGATCCTACAATGAGCAGTTCTTC
CASSTRFSGRSGSYNEQFF
>TRBJ2-7|TRBD1|TRBV6-6|few
TGTGCCAGCAGTTATTACAGGGGGCAGAGCGAGCAGTACTTC
CASSYYRGQSEQYF
>TRBJ2-7|-|TRBV28|many
TGTGCCAGCAGCGTCCCCGGAGGGCCGTACGAGCAGTACTTC
CASSVPGGPYEQYF
>TRBJ1-1|-|TRBV2|-
TGTGCCAGCAGTAACACAGGGTCCGGCCGTGCTGAAGCTTCCTTT
CASSNTGSGRAEASF
>TRBJ2-1|TRBD2|TRBV29-1|few
TGCAGCCTTTATGGCGGGAGCTCCTACAATGAGCAGTTCTTC
CSLYGGSSYNEQFF
>TRBJ2-3|TRBD2|TRBV20-1|-
TGCAGTGCTAGGACTAGCGGGAGAATAGATACGCAGTATTTT
CSARTSGRIDTQYF
>TRBJ2-1|TRBD2|TRBV24-1|few
TGTGCCACCAGTGTTAGCGGGGTTTACAATGAGCAGTTCTTC
CATSVSGVYNEQFF
>TRBJ1-2|TRBD1|TRBV12-3/TRBV12-4|many
TGTGCCAGCAGTTGGCTCGACAGGGGCTATGGCTACACCTTC
CASSWLDRGYGYTF
>TRBJ1-1|-|TRBV6-4|few
TGTGCCAGCAGTGAGTACAGGGACACTGAAGCTTTCTTT
CASSEYRDTEAFF
>TRBJ2-7|-|TRBV7-8|-
TGTGCCAGCAGCCCAATCCAGGGGAAGTACGAGCAGTACTTC
CASSPIQGKYEQYF
>TRBJ2-3|-|TRBV7-8|many
TGTGCCAGCAGCCATATAACGGGGGCTAGCACAGATACGCAGTATTTT
CASSHITGASTDTQYF
>TRBJ1-2|-|TRBV27|few
TGTGCCAGCTCCGACAGGCTCTATGGCTACACCTTC
CASSDRLYGYTF
>TRBJ2-4|-|TRBV5-8|few
TGTGCCAGCAGCTTGGTTCGGAAGCCAAACATTCAGTACTTC
CASSLVRKPNIQYF
>TRBJ2-7|-|TRBV28|few
TGTGCCAGCAGTTTATTGGCGGGGATCCAGGAGCAGTACTTC
CASSLLAGIQEQYF
>TRBJ2-7|TRBD2|TRBV28|few
TGTGCCAGCAGTTCGGCACTAGCGGGTTTCTCCTACGAGCAGTACTTC
CASSSALAGFSYEQYF
>TRBJ2-7|-|TRBV7-2|few
TGTGCCAGCAGCTTAGACAAGGGGGGGGAGCAGTACTTC
CASSLDKGGEQYF
>TRBJ2-5|-|TRBV20-1|few
TGCAGTCCACCGGGTCCAGGCGGAGAGACCCAGTACTTC
CSPPGPGGETQYF
>TRBJ2-2|TRBD2|TRBV30|many
TGTGCCTGGAGGGACGTAGCGGGGAGAGTTACCGGGGAGCTGTTTTTT
CAWRDVAGRVTGELFF
>TRBJ2-7|TRBD1|TRBV6-9|few
TGTGCCAGCAGTTCCCCACAGGGGGCGAGCTCCTACGAGCAGTACTTC
CASSSPQGASSYEQYF
>TRBJ2-1|-|TRBV24-1|-
TGTGCCACCAGGGAGAGCGGAGGAGCCTACAATGAGCAGTTCTTC
CATRESGGAYNEQFF
>TRBJ2-2|-|TRBV24-1|-
TGTGCCAGTAGGGCCGTGGGGGAGTCCGGGGAGCTGTTTTTT
CASRAVGESGELFF
>TRBJ2-7|TRBD2|TRBV12-3/TRBV12-4|many
TGTGCCAGCAGTTTGTGGGGGGGTAAATACGAGCAGTACTTC
CASSLWGGKYEQYF
>TRBJ2-5|TRBD1|TRBV30|many
TGTGCCTGGAGTGTAGGCAGGGGGTACAGGGAGACCCAGTACTTC
CAWSVGRGYRETQYF
>TRBJ1-5|-|TRBV18|many
TGTGCCAGCTCACCAGGGTTCAATCAGCCCCAGCATTTT
CASSPGFNQPQHF
>TRBJ1-1|-|TRBV27|-
TGTGCCAGCATGTGGGGTTTTGAAGCTTTCTTT
CASMWGFEAFF
>TRBJ2-3|TRBD1|TRBV20-1|few
TGCAGTGCTAGAGACCCGGGACAGGGCACAGATACGCAGTATTTT
CSARDPGQGTDTQYF
>TRBJ2-7|TRBD2|TRBV28|many
TGTGCCAGCAGTCTCGCGGGAGGGCCAGGCGAGCAGTACTTC
CASSLAGGPGEQYF
>TRBJ2-3|-|TRBV27|many
TGTGCCAGCCGATGGACGGATAGCACAGATACGCAGTATTTT
CASRWTDSTDTQYF
>TRBJ2-7|TRBD2|TRBV5-6|-
TGTGCCAGCAGCTCGGAAACTAGCGAGGACGAGCAGTACTTC
CASSSETSEDEQYF
>TRBJ2-5|-|TRBV6-2/TRBV6-3|many
TGTGCCAGCAGTTACTACCGGACAGCTCAAGAGACCCAGTACTTC
CASSYYRTAQETQYF
>TRBJ1-2|-|TRBV19|-
TGTGCCAGTACAGAGACGGGGGGATACTATGGCTACACCTTC
CASTETGGYYGYTF
>TRBJ2-5|TRBD2|TRBV28|many
TGTGCCAGCCAACTAGCGGGACCCCAAGAGACCCAGTACTTC
CASQLAGPQETQYF
>TRBJ2-4|-|TRBV25-1|many
TGTGCCATTCACCGGGACTCTGGGGGGAACATTCAGTACTTC
CAIHRDSGGNIQYF
>TRBJ2-7|-|TRBV18|few
TGTGCCAGCTCACCTTTCGCCCAAATAGACAGGCAAAACGAGCAGTACTTC
CASSPFAQIDRQNEQYF
>TRBJ2-5|-|TRBV7-2|many
TGTGCCAGCAGCTCGACGGGGCAAGAGACCCAGTACTTC
CASSSTGQETQYF
>TRBJ2-3|TRBD1|TRBV28|many
TGTGCCAGCAGTACGGACAGGGTTAGCACAGATACGCAGTATTTT
CASSTDRVSTDTQYF
>TRBJ2-3|-|TRBV20-1|many
TGCAGTGTTATCTGGAGGCGAACAGATACGCAGTATTTT
CSVIWRRTDTQYF
>TRBJ2-3|-|TRBV7-6|many
TGTGCCAGCAGCTTAAGGCCAAGGAGCACAGATACGCAGTATTTT
CASSLRPRSTDTQYF
>TRBJ2-2|TRBD1|TRBV5-1|-
TGCGCCAGCAGCTTGGGGGGACAGGATACCGGGGAGCTGTTTTTT
CASSLGGQDTGELFF
>TRBJ2-1|TRBD1|TRBV28|many
TGTGCCAGCAGTTACGACGGGACAGACCGTACCGAGCAGTTCTTC
CASSYDGTDRTEQFF
>TRBJ2-7|TRBD2|TRBV20-1|many
TGCAGTGCTAGGGTGATAGCGGGAGAAAAGGGGTACGAGCAGTACTTC
CSARVIAGEKGYEQYF
>TRBJ2-7|-|TRBV7-2|many
TGTGCCAGCAGCTTAGTTAGGGCGGAGGAATACGAGCAGTACTTC
CASSLVRAEEYEQYF
>TRBJ1-1|TRBD1|TRBV29-1|-
TGCAGCGTTGAAATGGACAGGATGAACACTGAAGCTTTCTTT
CSVEMDRMNTEAFF
>TRBJ2-1|TRBD2|TRBV5-1|-
TGCGCCAGCAGCTTGGCGGGGACTATGGATGAGCAGTTCTTC
CASSLAGTMDEQFF
>TRBJ2-6|TRBD2|TRBV4-1|-
TGCGCCAGCAGCCAAGGACTAGCAACCTCTGGGGCCAACGTCCTGACTTTC
CASSQGLATSGANVLTF